A single T cell receptor (beta chain) is shown here with its context. As yet, its antigen is unknown. Hyperthyroidism in the patients, aged 18 to 65, was newly diagnosed and under 2 months in duration. The blood specimen was taken at initial hyperthyroidism diagnosis, before any ophthalmopathy symptoms. Fresh peripheral blood, 9.5 to 10 ml of it, supplied the PBMCs. Germline CDR1 SGHDT, CDR2 YYEEEE. The CDR3 consists of 13 residues. V shed 0 bases and J shed 8 bases, with 11 bases lying between them. The data derive from a study of T cells in Graves' hyperthyroidism and ophthalmopathy. Notes on the study in general: In validation, the model predicted ophthalmopathy. These predictions came a median 6.5 months before onset.

Using RNA transcripts as the source, TCR beta CDR3 regions were amplified. When the TCR CDR3 underwent first-round RT-PCR, the HTBI primer set was used. TCRdb reprocessed the multiplex PCR reads with MiXCR, giving one entry per CDR3 protein. The repertoire holds approximately 720,000 distinct CDR3 sequences, with roughly a sixth as singletons. The TCR was taken from a woman between 45 and 65 years old with Graves' hyperthyroidism that later progressed to Graves' ophthalmopathy. The sequenced sample consisted of blood. The chain has TRBV5-6 and TRBJ1-2; D gene unclear. The CDR3 loop reads CASSLAGLSGYTF. CDR3 in DNA: TGTGCCAGCAGCTTGGCGGGGTTAAGCGGCTACACCTTC.